This paragraph covers one TCR beta chain sequence. The junction differs from germline at one of its ends, possibly a read error. The record originates from a study of T cell changes during pregnancy in multiple sclerosis. Germline CDR1 ENHRY, CDR2 SYGVKD. The CDR3 has 17 amino acids. Assay: immunoSEQ multiplex PCR; the TCRdb copy retains only in-frame clones and omits some. The sample shows roughly 75,000 clones, roughly 92% of them seen only once. The chain is built from TRBV10-3 and TRBJ2-7; 14 bases align to TRBD2. This clonotype was sampled from a female donor in good health, enrolled as a control in a pregnancy study. The material was peripheral blood, obtained in the third trimester of pregnancy. This CDR3 is CAIRTTTGTSGSVRALF. The CDR3 region has the DNA TGTGCCATCAGAACCACCACCGGGACTAGCGGGAGTGTACGAGCTCTTTTC.